The clone carrying this TCR beta chain was counted at least ten times. Trimming stripped 7 bases from V and 3 bases from J, with 15 bases between. Germline V gene lookup returns CDR1 SQVTM and CDR2 ANQGSEA. This CDR3 has 13 residues. The data stem from a study of T cells in Graves' hyperthyroidism and ophthalmopathy. Researchers took RNA transcripts and amplified the TCR beta CDR3 regions from them. With the HTBI primer set, the TCR CDR3 went through a first round of RT-PCR. Using its own MiXCR run on the multiplex PCR reads, TCRdb lists one record per CDR3 protein. The table has under 400,000 distinct CDR3 sequences, 15% to 20% seen once.

Sequenced material: blood. The clonotype originates from a woman aged 40 to 55 with Graves' ophthalmopathy. The chain carries TRBV29-1 and TRBJ2-5; either TRBD1 or TRBD2 may fit D (5 bases each). The CDR3 here is CSAASGTKETQYF. CDR3 DNA sequence: TGCAGCGCAGCCTCCGGGACCAAAGAGACCCAGTACTTC. Combining the CDR3 with reference TRBV29-1 and TRBJ2-5 gives the whole variable domain SAVISQKPSRDICQRGTSLTIQCQVDSQVTMMFWYRQQPGQSLTLIATANQGSEATYESGFVIDKFPISRPNLTFSTLTVSNMSPEDSSIYLCSAASGTKETQYFGPGTRLLVL.